A selection of T cell receptor beta chains follows, all from one sample in a study of breast tumors, draining lymph nodes, adjacent tissues. In TCRdb, the multiplex PCR reads were re-called with MiXCR into one record per CDR3 protein. Of under 75,000 distinct CDR3 sequences listed, 57% were seen once; the top ten hold roughly a fifth. Sequenced sample: breast tumor tissue. The source of these receptors is a female donor with breast cancer. Some clones in this sample may be carry-over from other donors' samples. Both conserved end residues are part of each CDR3. A D gene is named only where the DNA matches it firmly. Clone sizes are given selectively: once, few, many, or a class where the clone is expanded.

d_gene	v_gene	abundance	j_gene	CDR3aa	CDR3nt
NA	TRBV6-5	many	TRBJ2-7	CASRTPRPPYEQYF	TGTGCCAGCAGAACCCCGCGCCCTCCCTACGAGCAGTACTTC
NA	TRBV20-1	many	TRBJ2-3	CSVLGASTDTQYF	TGCAGTGTCTTGGGGGCGAGCACAGATACGCAGTATTTT
TRBD1	TRBV5-4	NA	TRBJ1-2	CASSPTPQGAGYTF	TGTGCCAGCAGCCCTACTCCACAGGGGGCAGGCTACACCTTC
TRBD1	TRBV7-2	many	TRBJ2-1	CASSSSGTDYYNEQFF	TGTGCCAGCAGCTCCTCCGGGACAGACTACTACAATGAGCAGTTCTTC
TRBD2	TRBV5-1	NA	TRBJ2-7	CASSLASGRNYEQYF	TGCGCCAGCAGCTTGGCTAGCGGGAGAAACTACGAGCAGTACTTC
TRBD2	TRBV4-2	NA	TRBJ2-5	CASSQDRAGGPETQYF	TGTGCCAGCAGCCAAGATAGAGCGGGGGGGCCGGAGACCCAGTACTTC
TRBD2	TRBV24-1	once	TRBJ2-5	CATSDLGLAGVTAGRGTQYF	TGTGCCACCAGTGATTTGGGACTAGCGGGCGTAACCGCCGGACGGGGGACCCAGTACTTC
NA	TRBV11-2	many	TRBJ2-5	CASSLDWDHQKETQYF	TGTGCCAGCAGCTTAGACTGGGACCACCAAAAGGAGACCCAGTACTTC
NA	TRBV20-1	NA	TRBJ1-5	CSARAPGGENQPQHF	TGCAGTGCTAGAGCCCCTGGGGGGGAAAATCAGCCCCAGCATTTT
NA	TRBV11-2	NA	TRBJ2-1	CASSKKQGTGEQFF	TGTGCCAGCAGTAAAAAGCAGGGGACGGGAGAGCAGTTCTTC
NA	TRBV7-2	NA	TRBJ1-5	CASSRGGARGNQPQHF	TGTGCCAGCAGCCGGGGCGGGGCTAGAGGCAATCAGCCCCAGCATTTT
NA	TRBV4-1	NA	TRBJ2-2	CASSPPNGELFF	TGCGCCAGCAGCCCACCTAATGGGGAGCTGTTTTTT
TRBD1	TRBV5-1	many	TRBJ2-2	CASSLLVGQGNTGELFF	TGCGCCAGCAGCTTGCTAGTGGGACAGGGCAACACCGGGGAGCTGTTTTTT
NA	TRBV12-3/TRBV12-4	NA	TRBJ2-7	CASSSGTANYKQYF	TGTGCCAGCAGTTCGGGGACGGCTAACTACAAGCAGTACTTC
NA	TRBV20-1	NA	TRBJ2-7	CSASSGYEQYF	TGCAGTGCTAGTTCCGGCTACGAGCAGTACTTC
NA	TRBV7-9	many	TRBJ2-1	CASSLEGTFNEQFF	TGTGCCAGCAGCTTAGAAGGGACCTTCAATGAGCAGTTCTTC
NA	TRBV4-3	many	TRBJ1-2	CASSQGGGGVDGYTF	TGCGCCAGCAGCCAAGGGGGAGGAGGGGTGGATGGCTACACCTTC
NA	TRBV6-2/TRBV6-3	many	TRBJ2-7	CASSYFYEQYF	TGTGCCAGCAGTTACTTCTACGAGCAGTACTTC
TRBD1	TRBV7-9	many	TRBJ1-5	CASSLGGTGGYIQPQHF	TGTGCCAGCAGCTTAGGAGGAACAGGGGGTTATATTCAGCCCCAGCATTTT
NA	TRBV11-2	NA	TRBJ2-1	CASSVFSYNEQFF	TGTGCCAGCAGCGTTTTCAGTTACAATGAGCAGTTCTTC
NA	TRBV6-5	NA	TRBJ2-5	CASSERGGNTEETQYF	TGTGCCAGCAGTGAAAGGGGTGGGAACACTGAAGAGACCCAGTACTTC
TRBD2	TRBV2	NA	TRBJ2-7	CASSRLAGASYEQYF	TGTGCCAGCAGCAGACTAGCGGGGGCATCCTACGAGCAGTACTTC
TRBD2	TRBV7-2	NA	TRBJ2-7	CASSWSGRGGREQYF	TGTGCCAGCAGCTGGTCTGGTCGGGGGGGCCGTGAGCAGTACTTC
NA	TRBV10-1	few	TRBJ1-3	CASRDSLSGNTIYF	TGCGCCAGCAGGGACAGCCTCTCTGGAAACACCATATATTTT
NA	TRBV30	many	TRBJ2-1	CAWSRGGGYNEQFF	TGTGCCTGGAGCAGGGGGGGTGGCTACAATGAGCAGTTCTTC
TRBD1	TRBV19	NA	TRBJ1-2	CASKSSGGGLNGYTF	TGTGCCAGTAAGAGTTCAGGGGGCGGATTGAACGGCTACACCTTC
TRBD1	TRBV2	NA	TRBJ2-5	CASSEQGVAETQYF	TGTGCCAGCAGTGAACAGGGGGTGGCGGAGACCCAGTACTTC
NA	TRBV29-1	NA	TRBJ2-7	CSVEDRGKGGTSYEQYF	TGCAGCGTTGAAGATCGGGGTAAGGGGGGGACTTCCTACGAGCAGTACTTC
TRBD1	TRBV20-1	NA	TRBJ1-4	CSARAGTGNEKLFF	TGCAGTGCTAGGGCCGGGACAGGGAATGAAAAACTGTTTTTT
NA	TRBV12-3/TRBV12-4	many	TRBJ2-1	CASRVALPQREQFF	TGTGCCAGCAGGGTAGCGTTACCTCAAAGGGAGCAGTTCTTC
NA	TRBV20-1	once	TRBJ1-2	CSAPRSREDGYTF	TGCAGTGCGCCCCGGAGCAGGGAAGATGGCTACACCTTC
NA	TRBV12-3/TRBV12-4	NA	TRBJ2-3	CASSPGKRGSQYF	TGTGCCAGCAGTCCAGGAAAGAGGGGTTCGCAGTATTTT
NA	TRBV2	few	TRBJ2-5	CASSELTAASIGETQYF	TGTGCCAGCAGTGAATTGACAGCGGCGAGCATCGGGGAGACCCAGTACTTC
NA	TRBV2	many	TRBJ2-7	CASRVSPYEQYF	TGTGCCAGCAGGGTCTCACCCTACGAGCAGTACTTC
TRBD1	TRBV5-1	many	TRBJ1-2	CASSRSGGAGYTF	TGCGCCAGCAGCCGCTCAGGGGGGGCGGGCTACACCTTC
TRBD1	TRBV30	once	TRBJ1-2	CAWNLPTGGLGYTF	TGTGCCTGGAATCTACCAACAGGGGGCCTAGGCTACACCTTC
TRBD2	TRBV7-6	once	TRBJ2-1	CASSASGGLSGLWEQFF	TGTGCCAGCTCCGCTAGCGGCGGGCTATCCGGCTTGTGGGAGCAGTTCTTC
TRBD2	TRBV29-1	NA	TRBJ2-7	CSVVYYLAGYEQYF	TGCAGCGTTGTTTACTACTTAGCGGGATACGAGCAGTACTTC
TRBD2	TRBV5-1	many	TRBJ2-5	CASSLDLVGGGETQYF	TGCGCCAGCAGCTTGGACCTTGTAGGCGGGGGAGAGACCCAGTACTTC
NA	TRBV29-1	NA	TRBJ1-4	CSARLNEKLFF	TGCAGCGCCCGACTTAATGAAAAACTGTTTTTT
NA	TRBV7-9	once	TRBJ2-5	CASSRRAETQYF	TGTGCCAGCAGCCGGAGGGCGGAGACCCAGTACTTC
TRBD2	TRBV7-8	many	TRBJ2-7	CASSLGTSGDEQYF	TGTGCCAGCAGCTTAGGTACTAGCGGAGACGAGCAGTACTTC